Each of the 13 T cell receptor beta chains below was sequenced from the same sample in a study of blood T cell repertoires in COVID-19. Produced via immunoSEQ multiplex PCR; TCRdb's table is partial and in-frame only. The sample has some 87,000 clones; about 83% are singletons. The sequenced material came from peripheral blood. The receptors shown here come from an elderly man with active or convalescent COVID-19.

This clone was counted a single time. The V call is TRBV7-8, the J call TRBJ2-2, with 10 bases fitting TRBD2. In germline, CDR1 is SGHVS, CDR2 FQNEAQ. The CDR3 has 18 residues. The V gene end was trimmed by 7 bases and the J gene end by 0 bases; junction bases not matched to a gene: 11. The CDR3 DNA sequence: TGTGCCAGCACCCCTGAGGGGCTAGCGGGGGCGAACACCGGGGAGCTGTTTTTT. Protein: CASTPEGLAGANTGELFF.

The chain carries TRBV28 and TRBJ2-3; 7 nucleotides align to TRBD2. The V gene's germline CDR1 is MDHEN and CDR2 SYDVKM. Germline trimming cut 3 bases from V and 10 bases from J; bases unmatched to any gene: 16. This CDR3 region has 16 residues. The DNA of the CDR3 is TGTGCCAGCAGTTTGCCTCGACGGGCCCCGGGGGGTCCGCAGTATTTT. Translated, it gives CASSLPRRAPGGPQYF.

V usage is TRBV7-3 and J usage is TRBJ2-1, with D possibly matching TRBD2 (5 bases). Germline V gene lookup returns CDR1 SGHTA and CDR2 FQGTGA. This CDR3 has 13 amino acids. V lost 2 bases, J lost 7 bases, and 9 bases lay in between. The CDR3 region is CASSLRGMNEQFF. DNA of the CDR3: TGTGCCAGCAGCTTACGGGGTATGAATGAGCAGTTCTTC.

In this sample, this clone turned up once. V and J are TRBV6-5 and TRBJ1-2, with a possible D match to TRBD1 (6 bases). Germline assignment: CDR1 MNHEY and CDR2 SVGAGI. CDR3 size: 13 residues. Trimming left V 5 bases short and J 8 bases short, with 15 bases between. The CDR3 DNA reads as TGTGCCAGCAGTAAATCCGGGACAACGGGCTACACCTTC. Protein sequence: CASSKSGTTGYTF.

The V gene is TRBV27, the J gene TRBJ1-4; TRBD1 matches at 9 bases. Germline V lookup: CDR1 MNHEY, CDR2 SMNVEV (reference sequence). Germline trimming cut 5 bases from V and 7 bases from J; bases unmatched to any gene: 5. This CDR3 has 14 residues. The CDR3 protein is CASSVQGASEKLFF. The CDR3 DNA sequence: TGTGCCAGCAGTGTACAGGGGGCGTCTGAAAAACTGTTTTTT.

The rearrangement joins TRBV5-1 to TRBJ1-1, with D possibly matching TRBD1 (5 bases). The CDR3 totals 14 residues. V was cut by 4 bases and J by 3 bases, with 13 bases left in between. Germline V gives CDR1 SGHRS, CDR2 YFSETQ. CDR3 protein: CASSALQGDTEAFF. The CDR3 coding sequence is TGCGCCAGCAGCGCGCTGCAGGGTGACACTGAAGCTTTCTTT.

The V call is TRBV7-3, the J call TRBJ2-3; D is possibly TRBD2 (5 bases). The V end lost 8 bases, the J end lost 6 bases, and 15 bases lay between the germline ends. The germline V gene has CDR1 SGHTA and CDR2 FQGTGA. CDR3 length: 13 amino acids. The CDR3 DNA reads TGTGCCAGCTCAAGAGCGGTTGGGGATACGCAGTATTTT. Its protein is CASSRAVGDTQYF.

This rearrangement joins TRBV30 to TRBJ2-5; 7 nucleotides align to TRBD2. This CDR3 is 13 amino acids long. Trimming took 5 bases from V and 5 from J; bases not matched to a gene: 8. Germline CDR1 is GTSNPN and CDR2 is SVGIG (reference sequence). The CDR3 sequence is CAWSSGGGETQYF. Here the CDR3 DNA reads TGTGCCTGGTCATCCGGGGGAGGGGAGACCCAGTACTTC.

This clone is medium-sized within its sample. The CDR3 sequence is CATSETGTLYEQYF. The CDR3 DNA is TGTGCCACCTCCGAAACCGGGACACTATACGAGCAGTACTTC. The chain employs TRBV27 and TRBJ2-7, with D maybe TRBD1 (6 bases). The CDR3 has 14 amino acids. CDR1 and CDR2 (germline): MNHEY, SMNVEV (reference sequence). Trimming took 10 bases from V and 4 from J, leaving 20 bases between them.

The genes are TRBV10-1 and TRBJ2-7; TRBD2 aligns across 13 bases. With V trimmed by 2 bases and J by 12 bases, 7 bases remained unmatched. Germline CDR1 reads WNHNN; CDR2 reads SYGVQD (reference sequence). CDR3 length: 14 amino acids. The CDR3 loop reads CASSEAGTSGIRYF. As DNA, the CDR3 is TGCGCCAGCAGTGAGGCCGGGACTAGCGGGATCAGGTACTTC.

This rearrangement joins TRBV14 to TRBJ2-2, with D unclear. The CDR3 has 14 residues. The germline gives CDR1 SGHDN, CDR2 FVKESK. Trimming removed 7 bases at V and 7 bases at J, with 16 bases between. The CDR3 spells CASTQSLPVGELFF. In DNA form, the CDR3 reads TGTGCCAGCACTCAGTCCCTCCCCGTCGGGGAGCTGTTTTTT.

The rearrangement links TRBV19 to TRBJ1-4; 7 bases are shared with TRBD1. The CDR3 totals 14 residues. The germline V gene has CDR1 LNHDA and CDR2 SQIVND (reference sequence). V was pared by 6 bases and J by 1 base, with 2 bases of the junction left unmatched. The CDR3 is CASSNRGTNEKLFF. The CDR3 region has the DNA TGTGCCAGTAGCAACAGGGGAACTAATGAAAAACTGTTTTTT.

This clone was counted once. The chain combines TRBV28 with TRBJ2-1; the match to TRBD2 covers 11 bases. The CDR3 is 15 amino acids. Germline values: CDR1 MDHEN, CDR2 SYDVKM. V trimming: 6 bases; J trimming: 6 bases; junction bases outside the gene matches: 7. The DNA of the CDR3 is TGTGCCAGCAGCCCCGGGACTAGCGGCTCCAATGAGCAGTTCTTC. Translation: CASSPGTSGSNEQFF.